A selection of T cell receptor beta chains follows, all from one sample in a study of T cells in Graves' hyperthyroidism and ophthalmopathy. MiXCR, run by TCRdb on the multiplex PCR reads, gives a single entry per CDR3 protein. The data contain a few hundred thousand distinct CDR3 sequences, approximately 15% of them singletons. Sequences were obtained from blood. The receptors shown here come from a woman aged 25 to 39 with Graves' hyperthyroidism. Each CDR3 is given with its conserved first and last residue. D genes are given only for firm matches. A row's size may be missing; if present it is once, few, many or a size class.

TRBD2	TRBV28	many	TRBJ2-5	CASPMGSGSRYQETQYF	TGTGCCAGCCCCATGGGTAGCGGGAGCCGGTACCAAGAGACCCAGTACTTC
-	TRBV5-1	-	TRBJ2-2	CASSRTGSDYSTGELFF	TGCGCCAGCAGCCGTACAGGATCTGATTATTCCACCGGGGAGCTGTTTTTT
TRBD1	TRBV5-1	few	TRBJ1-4	CASSLVQGEFEKLFF	TGCGCCAGCAGCTTGGTACAGGGGGAATTCGAAAAACTGTTTTTT
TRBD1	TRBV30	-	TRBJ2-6	CAWSGRDRVGANVLTF	TGTGCCTGGAGTGGCCGGGACAGGGTCGGGGCCAACGTCCTGACTTTC
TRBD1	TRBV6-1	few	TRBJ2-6	CASSYETGPSGANVLTF	TGTGCCAGCAGTTACGAGACAGGGCCCTCTGGGGCCAACGTCCTGACTTTC
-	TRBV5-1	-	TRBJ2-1	CASSLWRRISYNEQFF	TGCGCCAGCAGCTTGTGGAGGCGAATCTCCTACAATGAGCAGTTCTTC
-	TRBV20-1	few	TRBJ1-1	CRATGLDTEAFF	TGCAGAGCCACAGGGTTGGACACTGAAGCTTTCTTT
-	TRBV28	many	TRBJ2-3	CASTLDGTDTQYF	TGTGCCAGCACTTTGGACGGAACAGATACGCAGTATTTT
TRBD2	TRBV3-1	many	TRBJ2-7	CASSQDESGSEYEQYF	TGTGCCAGCAGCCAAGACGAAAGCGGGAGTGAGTACGAGCAGTACTTC
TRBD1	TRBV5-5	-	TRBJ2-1	CASSSATGEEQFF	TGTGCCAGCAGCTCGGCGACAGGGGAAGAGCAGTTCTTC
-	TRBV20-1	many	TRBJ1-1	CSARTDSGANTEAFF	TGCAGTGCTAGAACTGACTCAGGCGCGAACACTGAAGCTTTCTTT
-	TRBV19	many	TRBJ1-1	CASSIDRRNTEAFF	TGTGCCAGTAGCATCGACAGGAGGAACACTGAAGCTTTCTTT
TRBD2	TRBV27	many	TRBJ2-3	CASSYRTSVDTQYF	TGTGCCAGCAGTTATAGGACTAGCGTAGATACGCAGTATTTT
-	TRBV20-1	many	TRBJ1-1	CSAATENTEAFF	TGCAGTGCTGCCACAGAGAACACTGAAGCTTTCTTT
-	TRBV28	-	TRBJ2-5	CASSLEEAGAMGDGQETQYF	TGTGCCAGCAGTTTAGAAGAGGCAGGGGCTATGGGGGACGGACAAGAGACCCAGTACTTC
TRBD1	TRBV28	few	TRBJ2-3	CASSSKRDRGRGTDTQYF	TGTGCCAGCAGTTCCAAACGCGACAGGGGGAGGGGGACAGATACGCAGTATTTT
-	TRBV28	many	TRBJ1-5	CASSLAGSSNQPQHF	TGTGCCAGCAGCCTCGCGGGGAGTAGCAATCAGCCCCAGCATTTT
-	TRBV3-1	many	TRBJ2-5	CASSHRRDLQETQYF	TGTGCCAGCAGCCACCGCCGGGACTTACAAGAGACCCAGTACTTC
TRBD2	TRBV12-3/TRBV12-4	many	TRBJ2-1	CASSPGRRESSGEQFF	TGTGCCAGCAGTCCGGGCCGGCGGGAGAGCTCTGGTGAGCAGTTCTTC
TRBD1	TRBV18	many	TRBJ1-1	CASSPPGQGATEAFF	TGTGCCAGCAGCCCCCCCGGACAGGGGGCCACTGAAGCTTTCTTT
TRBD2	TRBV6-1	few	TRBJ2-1	CASSQGLAGLHEQFF	TGTGCCAGCAGCCAAGGACTAGCGGGACTCCATGAGCAGTTCTTC
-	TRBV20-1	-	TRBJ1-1	CSAGDVRNTEAFF	TGCAGTGCAGGGGACGTTCGGAACACTGAAGCTTTCTTT
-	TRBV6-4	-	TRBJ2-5	CASSGTGEGETQYF	TGTGCCAGCAGTGGGACGGGAGAGGGGGAGACCCAGTACTTC
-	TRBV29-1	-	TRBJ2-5	CSVAQTDQETQYF	TGCAGCGTTGCCCAAACAGACCAAGAGACCCAGTACTTC
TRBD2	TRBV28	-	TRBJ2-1	CASSLPGTREEQFF	TGTGCCAGCAGTTTACCCGGGACTAGGGAAGAGCAGTTCTTC
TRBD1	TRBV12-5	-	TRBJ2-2	CASGSRQGAITGELFF	TGTGCTAGTGGTTCTAGACAGGGGGCAATTACCGGGGAGCTGTTTTTT
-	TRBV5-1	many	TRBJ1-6	CASSGGQGKNNSPLHF	TGCGCCAGCAGCGGCGGGCAGGGGAAAAATAATTCACCCCTCCACTTT
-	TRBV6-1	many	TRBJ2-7	CASRPQGIPYEQYF	TGTGCCAGCAGGCCGCAGGGAATTCCCTACGAGCAGTACTTC
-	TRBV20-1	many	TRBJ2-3	CSARAFRGSSTDTQYF	TGCAGTGCTAGAGCTTTCAGGGGCAGTAGCACAGATACGCAGTATTTT
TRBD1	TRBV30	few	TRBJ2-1	CALTGGLENEQFF	TGTGCCTTGACAGGGGGTCTAGAAAATGAGCAGTTCTTC
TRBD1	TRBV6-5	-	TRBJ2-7	CASSYALGQGAHEQYF	TGTGCCAGCAGTTACGCCCTGGGACAGGGGGCACACGAGCAGTACTTC
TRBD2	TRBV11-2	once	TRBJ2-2	CASSLGSHPGGATGELFF	TGTGCCAGCAGCTTAGGATCCCACCCGGGGGGGGCGACCGGGGAGCTGTTTTTT
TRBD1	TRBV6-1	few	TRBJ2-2	CASRTQGPTGELFF	TGTGCCAGCAGAACACAGGGGCCCACCGGGGAGCTGTTTTTT
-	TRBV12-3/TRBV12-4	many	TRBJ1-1	CASSWWGARDNTEAFF	TGTGCCAGCAGTTGGTGGGGGGCCCGAGATAACACTGAAGCTTTCTTT
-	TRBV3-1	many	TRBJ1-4	CASSLTGNEKLFF	TGTGCCAGCAGTCTTACAGGAAATGAAAAACTGTTTTTT
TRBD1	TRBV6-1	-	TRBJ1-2	CASTLGGTVYGYTF	TGTGCCAGCACCCTGGGCGGGACAGTCTATGGCTACACCTTC
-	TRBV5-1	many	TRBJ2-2	CASQGSPSGLNTGELFF	TGCGCCAGCCAGGGATCCCCGTCTGGGCTGAACACCGGGGAGCTGTTTTTT
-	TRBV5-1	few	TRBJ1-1	CASSLQSGTEAFF	TGCGCCAGCAGCTTGCAGTCCGGGACCGAAGCTTTCTTT
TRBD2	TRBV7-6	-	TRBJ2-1	CASSARSLAGDEQFF	TGTGCCAGCAGCGCCCGTTCACTAGCGGGAGACGAGCAGTTCTTC
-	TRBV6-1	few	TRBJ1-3	CASSDTAYSGNTIYF	TGTGCCAGCAGTGACACCGCATACTCTGGAAACACCATATATTTT
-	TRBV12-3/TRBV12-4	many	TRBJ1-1	CASSAGSGDTEAFF	TGTGCCAGCAGTGCAGGGTCGGGAGACACTGAAGCTTTCTTT
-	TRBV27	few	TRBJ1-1	CASSLYEEVNTEAFF	TGTGCCAGCAGTTTATATGAAGAAGTGAACACTGAAGCTTTCTTT
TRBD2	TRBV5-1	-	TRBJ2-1	CASSLNPRTSGNYNEQFF	TGCGCCAGCAGCTTGAACCCGAGGACTAGCGGGAATTACAATGAGCAGTTCTTC
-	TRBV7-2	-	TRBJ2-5	CASSFSPQETQYF	TGTGCCAGCAGCTTTAGCCCTCAAGAGACCCAGTACTTC
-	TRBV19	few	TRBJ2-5	CASSRTWTATETQYF	TGTGCCAGTAGCCGGACTTGGACAGCGACGGAGACCCAGTACTTC
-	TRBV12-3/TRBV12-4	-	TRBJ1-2	CASSLPKAGYGYTF	TGTGCCAGCAGTTTACCTAAGGCGGGCTATGGCTACACCTTC
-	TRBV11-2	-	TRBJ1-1	CASSPQPAAGTEAFF	TGTGCCAGCAGCCCACAGCCGGCGGCGGGAACTGAAGCTTTCTTT
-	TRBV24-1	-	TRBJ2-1	CAASDPTGSSYNEQFF	TGTGCCGCCAGTGATCCGACGGGGAGCTCCTACAATGAGCAGTTCTTC
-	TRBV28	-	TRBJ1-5	CASGFGPYRNQPQHF	TGTGCCAGCGGATTCGGCCCTTATCGCAATCAGCCCCAGCATTTT
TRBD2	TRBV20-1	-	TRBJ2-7	CSAALTGLAFSYEQYF	TGCAGTGCCGCTTTGACGGGACTAGCGTTTTCCTACGAGCAGTACTTC
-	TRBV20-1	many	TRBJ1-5	CSAPPGGYSNQPQHF	TGCAGTGCTCCCCCGGGGGGGTATAGCAATCAGCCCCAGCATTTT
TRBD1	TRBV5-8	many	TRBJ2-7	CASSLSLDRAYEQYF	TGTGCCAGCAGCTTGAGTCTGGACAGGGCCTACGAGCAGTACTTC
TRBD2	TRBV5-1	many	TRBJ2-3	CASSQSLAGGGADTQYF	TGCGCCAGCAGCCAAAGTCTAGCGGGAGGCGGCGCAGATACGCAGTATTTT
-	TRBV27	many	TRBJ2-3	CASSTLDSTDTQYF	TGTGCCAGCAGTACTCTCGACAGCACAGATACGCAGTATTTT
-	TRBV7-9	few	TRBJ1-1	CASSFRSGPSTEAFF	TGTGCCAGCAGCTTTAGGTCCGGGCCGAGCACTGAAGCTTTCTTT
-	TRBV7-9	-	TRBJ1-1	CASSFDLSGATEAFF	TGTGCCAGCAGCTTTGACCTTTCCGGTGCCACTGAAGCTTTCTTT
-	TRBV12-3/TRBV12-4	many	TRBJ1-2	CASRPRVSLNYGYTF	TGTGCCAGCAGACCCAGGGTCTCCCTAAACTATGGCTACACCTTC
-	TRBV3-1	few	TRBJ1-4	CASSQDSGGTNEKLFF	TGTGCCAGCAGCCAAGATAGCGGGGGAACTAATGAAAAACTGTTTTTT
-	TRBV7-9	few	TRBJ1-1	CASSMGQVNTEAFF	TGTGCCAGCAGCATGGGTCAGGTGAACACTGAAGCTTTCTTT